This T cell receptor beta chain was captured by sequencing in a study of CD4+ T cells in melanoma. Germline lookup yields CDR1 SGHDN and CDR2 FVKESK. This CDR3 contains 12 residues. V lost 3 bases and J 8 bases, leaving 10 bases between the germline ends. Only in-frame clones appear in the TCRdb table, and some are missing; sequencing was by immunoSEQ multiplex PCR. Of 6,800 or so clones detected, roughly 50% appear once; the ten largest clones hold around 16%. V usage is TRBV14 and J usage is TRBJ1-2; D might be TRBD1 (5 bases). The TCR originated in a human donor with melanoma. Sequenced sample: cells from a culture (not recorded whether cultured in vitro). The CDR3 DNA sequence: TGTGCCAGCAGCCAGACAGCCAACGGCTACACCTTC. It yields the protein CASSQTANGYTF.